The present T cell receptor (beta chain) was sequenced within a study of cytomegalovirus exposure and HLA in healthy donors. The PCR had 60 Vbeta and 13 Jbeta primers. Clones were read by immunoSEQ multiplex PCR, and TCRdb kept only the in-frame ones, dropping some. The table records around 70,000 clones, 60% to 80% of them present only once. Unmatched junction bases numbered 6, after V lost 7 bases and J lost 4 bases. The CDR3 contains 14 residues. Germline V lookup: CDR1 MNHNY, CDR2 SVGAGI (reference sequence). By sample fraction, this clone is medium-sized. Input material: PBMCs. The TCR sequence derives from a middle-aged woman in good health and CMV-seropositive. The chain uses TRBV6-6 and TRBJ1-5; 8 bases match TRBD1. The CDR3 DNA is TGTGCCAGCAAGACAGGGGAGGGGAATCAGCCCCAGCATTTT. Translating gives CASKTGEGNQPQHF.